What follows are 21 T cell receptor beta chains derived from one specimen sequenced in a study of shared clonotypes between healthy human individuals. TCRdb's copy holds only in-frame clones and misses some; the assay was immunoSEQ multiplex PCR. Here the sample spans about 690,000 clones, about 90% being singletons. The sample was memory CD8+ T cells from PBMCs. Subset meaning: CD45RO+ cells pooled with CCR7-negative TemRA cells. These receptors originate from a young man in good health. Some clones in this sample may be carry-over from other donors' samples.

The CDR3 protein is CASSWGPGLAAETQYF. The CDR3 region has the DNA TGTGCCAGCAGCTGGGGCCCGGGACTAGCTGCAGAGACCCAGTACTTC. The chain couples TRBV11-2 to TRBJ2-5, with TRBD2 identical over 9 bases. This CDR3 is 16 amino acids long. Germline CDR1 reads SGHAT; CDR2 reads FQNNGV. J lost 4 bases, V lost 4 bases, and 10 bases had no gene match.

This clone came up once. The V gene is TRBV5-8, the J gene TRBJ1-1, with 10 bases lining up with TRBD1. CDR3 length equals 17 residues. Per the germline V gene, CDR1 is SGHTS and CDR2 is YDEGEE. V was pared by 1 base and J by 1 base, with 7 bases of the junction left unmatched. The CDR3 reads CASSLPHRTGGNTEAFF. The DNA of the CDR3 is TGTGCCAGCAGCTTGCCTCACCGGACAGGGGGGAACACTGAAGCTTTCTTT.

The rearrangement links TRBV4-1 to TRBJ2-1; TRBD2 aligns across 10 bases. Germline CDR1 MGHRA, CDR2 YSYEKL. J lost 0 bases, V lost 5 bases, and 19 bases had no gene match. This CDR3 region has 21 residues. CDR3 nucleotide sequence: TGCGCCAGCAGCTCACGCCCCCACCTTCTAGCGGGAGAGGGCTCCTACAATGAGCAGTTCTTC. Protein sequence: CASSSRPHLLAGEGSYNEQFF.

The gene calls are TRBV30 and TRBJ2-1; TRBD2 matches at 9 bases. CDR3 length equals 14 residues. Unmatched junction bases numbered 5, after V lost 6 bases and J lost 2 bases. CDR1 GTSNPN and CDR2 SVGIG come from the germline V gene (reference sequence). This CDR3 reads CACQRTSAYNEQFF. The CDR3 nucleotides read TGTGCCTGCCAAAGGACTAGCGCCTACAATGAGCAGTTCTTC.

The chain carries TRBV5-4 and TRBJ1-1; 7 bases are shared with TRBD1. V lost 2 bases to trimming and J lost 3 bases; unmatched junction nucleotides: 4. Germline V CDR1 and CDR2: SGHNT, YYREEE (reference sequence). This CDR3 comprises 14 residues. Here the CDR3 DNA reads TGTGCCAGCAGCTTCCCAGGGGGACACACTGAAGCTTTCTTT. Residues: CASSFPGGHTEAFF.

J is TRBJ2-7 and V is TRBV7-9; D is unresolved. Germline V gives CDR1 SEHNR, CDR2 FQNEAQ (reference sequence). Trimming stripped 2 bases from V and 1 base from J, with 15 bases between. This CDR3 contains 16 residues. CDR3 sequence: CASSLNGPLFSYEQYF. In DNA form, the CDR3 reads TGTGCCAGCAGCTTAAATGGCCCACTATTTTCCTACGAGCAGTACTTC. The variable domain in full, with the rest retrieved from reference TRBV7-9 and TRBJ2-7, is DTGVSQNPRHKITKRGQNVTFRCDPISEHNRLYWYRQTLGQGPEFLTYFQNEAQLEKSRLLSDRFSAERPKGSFSTLEIQRTEQGDSAMYLCASSLNGPLFSYEQYFGPGTRLTVT.

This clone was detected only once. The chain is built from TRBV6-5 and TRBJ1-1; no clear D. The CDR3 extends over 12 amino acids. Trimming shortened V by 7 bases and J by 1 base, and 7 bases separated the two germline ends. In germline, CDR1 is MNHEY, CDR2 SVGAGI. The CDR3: CASTRANTEAFF. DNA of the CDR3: TGTGCCAGCACCCGGGCGAACACTGAAGCTTTCTTT.

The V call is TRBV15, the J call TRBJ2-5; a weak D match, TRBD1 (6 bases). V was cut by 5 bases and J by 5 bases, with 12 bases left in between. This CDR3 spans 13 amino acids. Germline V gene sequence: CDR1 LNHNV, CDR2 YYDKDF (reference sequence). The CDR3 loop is CATSLQGGETQYF. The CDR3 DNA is TGTGCCACCAGCTTACAGGGCGGGGAGACCCAGTACTTC.

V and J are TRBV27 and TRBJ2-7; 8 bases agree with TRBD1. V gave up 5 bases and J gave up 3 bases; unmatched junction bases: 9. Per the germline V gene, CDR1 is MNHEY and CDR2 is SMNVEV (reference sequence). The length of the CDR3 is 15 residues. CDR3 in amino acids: CASSPRQGIHYEQYF. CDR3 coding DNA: TGTGCCAGCAGTCCAAGACAGGGGATTCACTACGAGCAGTACTTC.

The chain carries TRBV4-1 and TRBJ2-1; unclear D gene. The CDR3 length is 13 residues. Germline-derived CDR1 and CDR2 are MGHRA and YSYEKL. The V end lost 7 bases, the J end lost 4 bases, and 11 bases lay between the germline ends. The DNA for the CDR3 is TGCGCCAGCACTGATAGCCGGTACAATGAGCAGTTCTTC. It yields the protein CASTDSRYNEQFF.

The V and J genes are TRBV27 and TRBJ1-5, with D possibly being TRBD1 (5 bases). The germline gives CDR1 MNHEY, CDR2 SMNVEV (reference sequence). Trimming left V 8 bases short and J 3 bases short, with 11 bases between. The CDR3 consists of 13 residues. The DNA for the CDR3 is TGTGCCAGCTCTACAGGAATCAATCAGCCCCAGCATTTT. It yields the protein CASSTGINQPQHF.

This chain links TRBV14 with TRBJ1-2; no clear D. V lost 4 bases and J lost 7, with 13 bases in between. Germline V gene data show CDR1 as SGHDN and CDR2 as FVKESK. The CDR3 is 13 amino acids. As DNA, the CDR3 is TGTGCCAGCAGCCCCCCCGGCAGGTCTGGCTACACCTTC. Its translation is CASSPPGRSGYTF.

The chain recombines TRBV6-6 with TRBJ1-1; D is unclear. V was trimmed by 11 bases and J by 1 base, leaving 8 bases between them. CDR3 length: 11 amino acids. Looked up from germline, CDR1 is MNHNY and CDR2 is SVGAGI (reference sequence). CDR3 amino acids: CAAGGNTEAFF. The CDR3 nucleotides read TGTGCCGCGGGTGGGAACACTGAAGCTTTCTTT.

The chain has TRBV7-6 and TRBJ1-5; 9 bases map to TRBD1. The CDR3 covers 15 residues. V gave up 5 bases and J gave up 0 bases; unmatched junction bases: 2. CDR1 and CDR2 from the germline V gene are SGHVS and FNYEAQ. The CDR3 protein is CASSRTGASNQPQHF. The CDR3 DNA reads TGTGCCAGCAGCCGGACAGGGGCTAGCAATCAGCCCCAGCATTTT.

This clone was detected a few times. The CDR3 spells CSVRTGNGYTF. The CDR3 DNA reads as TGCAGCGTACGGACAGGGAATGGCTACACCTTC. The V call is TRBV29-1, the J call TRBJ1-2, with 8 bases matching TRBD1. Germline trimming cut 6 bases from V and 6 bases from J; bases unmatched to any gene: 3. Germline CDR1 reads SQVTM; CDR2 reads ANQGSEA. The CDR3 has 11 residues.

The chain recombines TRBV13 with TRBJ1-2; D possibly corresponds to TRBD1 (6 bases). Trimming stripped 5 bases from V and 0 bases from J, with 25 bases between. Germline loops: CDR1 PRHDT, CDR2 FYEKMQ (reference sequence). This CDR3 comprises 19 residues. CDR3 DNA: TGTGCCAGCAGCACGGCAGGGGTGCACCCCGAGGGCACTAACTATGGCTACACCTTC. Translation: CASSTAGVHPEGTNYGYTF.

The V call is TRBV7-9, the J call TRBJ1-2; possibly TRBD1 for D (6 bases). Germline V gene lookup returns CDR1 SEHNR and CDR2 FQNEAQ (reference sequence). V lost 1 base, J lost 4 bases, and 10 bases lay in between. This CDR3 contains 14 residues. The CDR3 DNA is TGTGCCAGCAGCTTAGTCGGGACAATCTATGGCTACACCTTC. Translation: CASSLVGTIYGYTF.

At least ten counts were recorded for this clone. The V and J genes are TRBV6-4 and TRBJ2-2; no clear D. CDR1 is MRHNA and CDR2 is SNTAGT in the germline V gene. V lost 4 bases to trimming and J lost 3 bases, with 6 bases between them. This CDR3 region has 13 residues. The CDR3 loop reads CASSGGDTGELFF. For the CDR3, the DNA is TGTGCCAGCAGTGGTGGGGACACCGGGGAGCTGTTTTTT.

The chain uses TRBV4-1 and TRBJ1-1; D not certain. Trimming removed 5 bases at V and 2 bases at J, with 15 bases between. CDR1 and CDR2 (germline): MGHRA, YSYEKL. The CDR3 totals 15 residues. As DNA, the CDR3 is TGCGCCAGCAGCTTCCGTCAGGCTACAAACACTGAAGCTTTCTTT. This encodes CASSFRQATNTEAFF.

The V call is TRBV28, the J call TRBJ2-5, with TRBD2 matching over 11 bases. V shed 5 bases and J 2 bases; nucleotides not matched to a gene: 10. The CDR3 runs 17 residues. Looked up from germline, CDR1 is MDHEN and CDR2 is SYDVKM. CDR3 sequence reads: CASSDLGTSGTQETQYF. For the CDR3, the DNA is TGTGCCAGCAGTGACCTGGGGACTAGCGGAACACAAGAGACCCAGTACTTC.

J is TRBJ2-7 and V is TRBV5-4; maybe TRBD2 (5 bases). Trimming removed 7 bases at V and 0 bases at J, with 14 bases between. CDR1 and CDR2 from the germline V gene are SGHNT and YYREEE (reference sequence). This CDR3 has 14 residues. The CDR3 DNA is TGTGCCAGCTCGGAGGTTCCGGGCTCCTACGAGCAGTACTTC. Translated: CASSEVPGSYEQYF.